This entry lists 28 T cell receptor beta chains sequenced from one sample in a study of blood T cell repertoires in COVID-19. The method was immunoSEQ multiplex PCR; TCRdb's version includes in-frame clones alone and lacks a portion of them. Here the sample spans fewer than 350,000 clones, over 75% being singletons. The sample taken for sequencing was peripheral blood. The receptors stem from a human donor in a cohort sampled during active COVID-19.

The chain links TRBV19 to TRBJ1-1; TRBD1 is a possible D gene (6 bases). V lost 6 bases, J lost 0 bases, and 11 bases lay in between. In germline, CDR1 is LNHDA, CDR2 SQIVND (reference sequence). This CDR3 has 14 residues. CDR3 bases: TGTGCCAGTAGCGAAACAGGGATGAACACTGAAGCTTTCTTT. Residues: CASSETGMNTEAFF.

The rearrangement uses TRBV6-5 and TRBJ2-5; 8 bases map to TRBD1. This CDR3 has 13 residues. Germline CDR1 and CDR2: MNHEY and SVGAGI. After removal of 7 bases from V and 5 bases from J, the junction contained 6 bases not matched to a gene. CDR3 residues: CASNPGGGETQYF. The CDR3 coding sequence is TGTGCCAGCAACCCAGGGGGCGGGGAGACCCAGTACTTC.

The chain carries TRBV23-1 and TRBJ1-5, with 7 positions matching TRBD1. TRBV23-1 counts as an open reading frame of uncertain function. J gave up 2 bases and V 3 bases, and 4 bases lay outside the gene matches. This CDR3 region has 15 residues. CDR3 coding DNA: TGCGCCAGCAGTCACCACAGGGGCGGCAATCAGCCCCAGCATTTT. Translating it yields CASSHHRGGNQPQHF.

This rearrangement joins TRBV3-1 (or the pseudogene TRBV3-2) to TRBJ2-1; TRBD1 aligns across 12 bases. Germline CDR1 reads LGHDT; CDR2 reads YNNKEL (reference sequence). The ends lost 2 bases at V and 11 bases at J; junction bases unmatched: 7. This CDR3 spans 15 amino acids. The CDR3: CASSQPGTGGGKQFF. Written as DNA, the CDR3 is TGTGCCAGCAGCCAACCAGGGACAGGGGGCGGAAAGCAGTTCTTC.

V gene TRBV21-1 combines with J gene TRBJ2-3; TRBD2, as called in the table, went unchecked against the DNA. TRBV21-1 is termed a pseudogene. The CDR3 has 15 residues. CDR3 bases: TGTGCCAGCAGCCTTAGCCGTTCTAGCACAGATACGCAGTATTTT. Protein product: CASSLSRSSTDTQYF.

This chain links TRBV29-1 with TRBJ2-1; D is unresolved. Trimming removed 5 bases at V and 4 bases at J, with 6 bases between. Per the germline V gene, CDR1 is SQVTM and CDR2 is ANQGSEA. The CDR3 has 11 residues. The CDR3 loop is CSVWRYNEQFF. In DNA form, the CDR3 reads TGCAGCGTTTGGCGGTACAATGAGCAGTTCTTC.

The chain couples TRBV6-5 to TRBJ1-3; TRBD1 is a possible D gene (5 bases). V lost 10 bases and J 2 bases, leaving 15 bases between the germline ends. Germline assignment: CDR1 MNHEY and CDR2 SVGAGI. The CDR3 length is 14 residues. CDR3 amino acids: CAIHRIDPGNTIYF. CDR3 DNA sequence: TGTGCCATCCACAGGATAGACCCTGGAAACACCATATATTTT.

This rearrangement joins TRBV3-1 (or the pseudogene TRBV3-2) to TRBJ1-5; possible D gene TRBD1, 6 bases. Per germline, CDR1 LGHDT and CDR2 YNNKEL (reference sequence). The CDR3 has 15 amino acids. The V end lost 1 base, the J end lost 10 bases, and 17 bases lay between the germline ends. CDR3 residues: CASSQGTAPRGPQHF. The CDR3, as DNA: TGTGCCAGCAGCCAAGGGACAGCTCCGAGAGGACCCCAGCATTTT.

The CDR3 nucleotides read TGCGCCAGCAGCCAAGAAGGAGGGTTAGGGTCACCCCTCCACTTT. It encodes CASSQEGGLGSPLHF. V usage is TRBV4-1 and J usage is TRBJ1-6; D is ambiguous. The CDR3 is 15 amino acids. Germline V gene data show CDR1 as MGHRA and CDR2 as YSYEKL. The V end lost 0 bases, the J end lost 10 bases, and 13 bases lay between the germline ends.

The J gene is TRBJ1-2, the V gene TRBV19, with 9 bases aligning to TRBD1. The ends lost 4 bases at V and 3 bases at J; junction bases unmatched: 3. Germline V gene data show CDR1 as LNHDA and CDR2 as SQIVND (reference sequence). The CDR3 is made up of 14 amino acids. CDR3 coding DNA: TGTGCCAGTAGTAACCGGGACAGGGACTATGGCTACACCTTC. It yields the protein CASSNRDRDYGYTF. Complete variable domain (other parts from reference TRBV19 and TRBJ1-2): DGGITQSPKYLFRKEGQNVTLSCEQNLNHDAMYWYRQDPGQGLRLIYYSQIVNDFQKGDIAEGYSVSREKKESFPLTVTSAQKNPTAFYLCASSNRDRDYGYTFGSGTRLTVV.

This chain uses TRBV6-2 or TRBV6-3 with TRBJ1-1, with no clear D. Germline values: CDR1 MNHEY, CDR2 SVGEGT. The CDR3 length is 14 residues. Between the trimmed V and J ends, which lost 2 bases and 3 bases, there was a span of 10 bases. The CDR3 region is CASSYKTADTEAFF. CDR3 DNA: TGTGCCAGCAGTTACAAGACGGCGGACACTGAAGCTTTCTTT.

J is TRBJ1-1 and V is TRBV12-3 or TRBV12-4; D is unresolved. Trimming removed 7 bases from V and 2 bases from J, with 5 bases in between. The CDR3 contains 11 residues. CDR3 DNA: TGTGCCAGCACCTTCAACACTGAAGCTTTCTTT. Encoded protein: CASTFNTEAFF.

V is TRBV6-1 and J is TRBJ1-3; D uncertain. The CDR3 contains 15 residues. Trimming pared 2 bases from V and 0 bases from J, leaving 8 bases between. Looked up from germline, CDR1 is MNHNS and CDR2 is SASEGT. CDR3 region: CASSESGLSGNTIYF. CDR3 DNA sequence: TGTGCCAGCAGTGAAAGTGGGCTCTCTGGAAACACCATATATTTT.

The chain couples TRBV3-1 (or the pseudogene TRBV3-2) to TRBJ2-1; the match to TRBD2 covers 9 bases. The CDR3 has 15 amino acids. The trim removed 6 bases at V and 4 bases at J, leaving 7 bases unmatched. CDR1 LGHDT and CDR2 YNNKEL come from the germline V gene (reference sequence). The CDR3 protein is CASRPTGLAYNEQFF. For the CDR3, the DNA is TGTGCCAGCAGACCAACGGGACTAGCTTACAATGAGCAGTTCTTC.

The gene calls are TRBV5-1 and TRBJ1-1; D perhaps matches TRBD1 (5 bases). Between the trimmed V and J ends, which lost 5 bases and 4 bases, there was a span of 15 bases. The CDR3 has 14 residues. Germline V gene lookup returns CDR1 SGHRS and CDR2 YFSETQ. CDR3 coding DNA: TGCGCCAGCAGGCGCGCCCCAGGGTCCACTGAAGCTTTCTTT. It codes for CASRRAPGSTEAFF. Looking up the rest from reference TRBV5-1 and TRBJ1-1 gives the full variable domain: KAGVTQTPRYLIKTRGQQVTLSCSPISGHRSVSWYQQTPGQGLQFLFEYFSETQRNKGNFPGRFSGRQFSNSRSEMNVSTLELGDSALYLCASRRAPGSTEAFFGQGTRLTVV.

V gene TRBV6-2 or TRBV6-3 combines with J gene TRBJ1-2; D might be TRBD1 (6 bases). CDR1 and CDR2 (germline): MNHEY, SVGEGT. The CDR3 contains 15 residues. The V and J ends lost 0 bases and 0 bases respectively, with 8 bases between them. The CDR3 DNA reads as TGTGCCAGCAGTTACTCGGACAGAGCTAACTATGGCTACACCTTC. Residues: CASSYSDRANYGYTF.

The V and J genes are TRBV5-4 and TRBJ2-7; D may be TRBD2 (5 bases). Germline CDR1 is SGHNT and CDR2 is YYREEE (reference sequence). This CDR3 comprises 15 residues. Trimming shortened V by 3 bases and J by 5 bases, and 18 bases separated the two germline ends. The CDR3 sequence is CASSYQNSPGNEQYF. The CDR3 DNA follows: TGTGCCAGCAGCTATCAAAATAGCCCCGGGAACGAGCAGTACTTC.

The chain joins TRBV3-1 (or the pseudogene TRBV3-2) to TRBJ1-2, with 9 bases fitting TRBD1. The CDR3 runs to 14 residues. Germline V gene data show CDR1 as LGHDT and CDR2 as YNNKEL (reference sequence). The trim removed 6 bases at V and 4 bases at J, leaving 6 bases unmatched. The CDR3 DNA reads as TGTGCCAGCAGAATGACAGGGGGGAGCTATGGCTACACCTTC. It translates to CASRMTGGSYGYTF.

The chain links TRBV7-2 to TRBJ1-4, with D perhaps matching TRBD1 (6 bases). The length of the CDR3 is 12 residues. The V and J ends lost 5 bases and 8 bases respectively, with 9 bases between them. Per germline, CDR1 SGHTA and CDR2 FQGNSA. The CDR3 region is CASSPRGEKLFF. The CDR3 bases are TGTGCCAGCAGCCCGAGGGGGGAAAAACTGTTTTTT. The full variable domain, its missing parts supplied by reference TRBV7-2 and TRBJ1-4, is GAGVSQSPSNKVTEKGKDVELRCDPISGHTALYWYRQSLGQGLEFLIYFQGNSAPDKSGLPSDRFSAERTGGSVSTLTIQRTQQEDSAVYLCASSPRGEKLFFGSGTQLSVL.

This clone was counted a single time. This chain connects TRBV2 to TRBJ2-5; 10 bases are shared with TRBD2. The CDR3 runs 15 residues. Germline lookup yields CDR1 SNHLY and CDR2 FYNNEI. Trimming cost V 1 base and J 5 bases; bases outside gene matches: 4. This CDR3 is CASSEGSGGAETQYF. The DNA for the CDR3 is TGTGCCAGCAGTGAAGGGAGCGGGGGGGCGGAGACCCAGTACTTC.

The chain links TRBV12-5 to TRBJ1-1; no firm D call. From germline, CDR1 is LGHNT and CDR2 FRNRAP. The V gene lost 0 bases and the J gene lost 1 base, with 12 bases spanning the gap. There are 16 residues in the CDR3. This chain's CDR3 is CASGLVLGRGNTEAFF. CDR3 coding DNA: TGTGCTAGTGGTTTGGTATTGGGGAGAGGGAACACTGAAGCTTTCTTT.

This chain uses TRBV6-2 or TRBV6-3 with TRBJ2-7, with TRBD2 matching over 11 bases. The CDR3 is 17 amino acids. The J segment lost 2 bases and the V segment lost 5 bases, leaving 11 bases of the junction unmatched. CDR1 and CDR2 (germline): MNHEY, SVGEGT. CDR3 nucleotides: TGTGCCAGCAGTGGGGGAAAGACTAGCGGGGCCACCTACGAGCAGTACTTC. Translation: CASSGGKTSGATYEQYF.

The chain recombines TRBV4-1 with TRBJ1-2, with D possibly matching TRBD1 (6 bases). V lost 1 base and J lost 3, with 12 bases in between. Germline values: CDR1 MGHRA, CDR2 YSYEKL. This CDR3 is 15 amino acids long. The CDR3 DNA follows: TGCGCCAGCAGCCAAGTCACAGGGCCGTACTATGGCTACACCTTC. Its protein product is CASSQVTGPYYGYTF.

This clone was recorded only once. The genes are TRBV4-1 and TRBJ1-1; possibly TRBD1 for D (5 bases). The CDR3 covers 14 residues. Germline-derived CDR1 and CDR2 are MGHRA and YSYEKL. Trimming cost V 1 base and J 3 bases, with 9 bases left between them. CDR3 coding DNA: TGCGCCAGCAGCCAAGGGGGCGAGGACACTGAAGCTTTCTTT. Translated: CASSQGGEDTEAFF.

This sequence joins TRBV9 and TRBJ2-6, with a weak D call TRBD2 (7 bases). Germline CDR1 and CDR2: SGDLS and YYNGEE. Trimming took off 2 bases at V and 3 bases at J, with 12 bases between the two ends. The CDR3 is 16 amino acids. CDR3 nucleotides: TGTGCCAGCAGCGTGGGGGGGCCAGGTGGGGCCAACGTCCTGACTTTC. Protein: CASSVGGPGGANVLTF.

CDR3 residues: CAISDGRAETEAFF. The CDR3 DNA sequence: TGTGCCATCAGTGATGGCCGAGCGGAGACTGAAGCTTTCTTT. V usage is TRBV10-3 and J usage is TRBJ1-1; no definite D call. The CDR3 consists of 14 residues. V was shortened by 3 bases and J by 5 bases, with 13 bases between the two germline ends. Germline CDR1 reads ENHRY; CDR2 reads SYGVKD.

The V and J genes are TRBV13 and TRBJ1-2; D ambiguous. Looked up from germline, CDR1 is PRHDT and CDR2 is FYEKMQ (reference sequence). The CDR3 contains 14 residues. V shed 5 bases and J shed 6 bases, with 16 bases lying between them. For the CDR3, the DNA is TGTGCCAGCAGCACCCGACCGATGACAAATGGCTACACCTTC. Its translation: CASSTRPMTNGYTF.

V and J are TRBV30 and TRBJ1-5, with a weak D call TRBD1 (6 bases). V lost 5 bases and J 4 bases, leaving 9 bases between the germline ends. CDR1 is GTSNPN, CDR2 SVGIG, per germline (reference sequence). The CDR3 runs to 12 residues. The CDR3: CAWGQNNQPQHF. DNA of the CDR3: TGTGCCTGGGGACAGAATAATCAGCCCCAGCATTTT. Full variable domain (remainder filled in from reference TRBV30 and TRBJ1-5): SQTIHQWPATLVQPVGSPLSLECTVEGTSNPNLYWYRQAAGRGLQLLFYSVGIGQISSEVPQNLSASRPQDRQFILSSKKLLLSDSGFYLCAWGQNNQPQHFGDGTRLSIL.